This TCR beta chain was documented in a study of CD8+CD57+ T cells in acquired aplastic anemia. Study-level background: DNA from sorted CD4+ and CD8+ cells averaged around 3 ug.

Study-level points and caveats: Any difference that existed in CD8+ Simpson's diversity between patients and controls was not significant.

There are many counts of this clonotype. As yet, its antigen is unknown. V lost 0 bases and J 0 bases, leaving 12 bases between the germline ends. The V gene's germline CDR1 is LNHNV and CDR2 YYDKDF (reference sequence). The CDR3 has 17 amino acids. The authors sequenced patients whose flow cytometry had shown CD8+CD57+ cell expansion. In all patients, the disease was severe acquired aplastic anemia. Therapy had not been given to patients before blood sampling. Genomic DNA served as template for TCR beta VDJ and CDR3 profiling. Using its own MiXCR run on the reads, TCRdb lists one record per CDR3 protein. The sample consists of a few hundred thousand distinct CDR3 sequences, about half of them appearing once.

This clonotype was obtained from a human donor with aplastic anemia. Sequencing input: sorted CD4+, CD8+, or CD8+CD57+ T cells (not recorded which) from PBMCs. J is TRBJ1-3 and V is TRBV15; D not certain. CDR3 nucleotides: TGTGCCACCAGCAGAGATGGTCTTGGGAGCTCTGGAAACACCATATATTTT. This gives the protein CATSRDGLGSSGNTIYF.